A selection of T cell receptor beta chains follows, all from one sample in a study of cytomegalovirus exposure and HLA in healthy donors. Method: immunoSEQ multiplex PCR; TCRdb's copy keeps in-frame clones and lacks some. The sample has around 100,000 clones, 65% to 75% seen once; the top ten hold roughly 4.4%. Specimen: PBMCs. Source of these receptors: a man aged 25 to 40 in good health and CMV-seropositive. Both conserved end residues are part of each CDR3. A D gene is named only where the DNA matches it firmly. Size values are once, few and many counts, or a class for expanded clones, and some rows have none.

v_call	clone_size	d_call	j_call	cdr3_aa	cdr3_nt
TRBV2	.	.	TRBJ1-6	CASSEEAVFHF	TGTGCCAGCAGTGAAGAGGCGGTATTCCACTTT
TRBV30	.	.	TRBJ2-1	CAWSETNRAPYNEQFF	TGTGCCTGGAGTGAGACGAACAGGGCCCCCTACAATGAGCAGTTCTTC
TRBV6-1	.	.	TRBJ1-6	CATIEATDNSPLHF	TGTGCCACCATAGAGGCGACCGACAATTCACCCCTCCACTTT
TRBV5-1	.	TRBD1	TRBJ2-1	CASSPDRGPYNEQFF	TGCGCCAGCAGCCCGGACAGGGGGCCCTACAATGAGCAGTTCTTC
TRBV7-9	many	.	TRBJ2-1	CASSLALRYNEQFF	TGTGCCAGCAGCTTAGCCCTTCGTTACAATGAGCAGTTCTTC
TRBV6-1	.	.	TRBJ2-3	CASSEEGRIFDTQYF	TGTGCCAGCAGTGAAGAGGGGAGGATTTTTGATACGCAGTATTTT
TRBV6-4	many	.	TRBJ2-3	CASSDGGATDTQYF	TGTGCCAGCAGTGACGGGGGGGCCACAGATACGCAGTATTTT
TRBV5-1	.	TRBD1	TRBJ2-7	CASSSTDRTYEQYF	TGCGCCAGCAGTTCGACGGACAGGACCTACGAGCAGTACTTC
TRBV7-2	.	TRBD2	TRBJ2-1	CASSSTSGGSPPFYNEQFF	TGTGCCAGCAGCTCGACTAGCGGGGGTTCCCCCCCTTTCTACAATGAGCAGTTCTTC
TRBV5-1	.	.	TRBJ1-2	CASSLINGRGHGYTF	TGCGCCAGCAGCTTGATCAATGGGCGGGGCCATGGCTACACCTTC
TRBV19	.	TRBD1	TRBJ1-5	CASSGQGGSQPQHF	TGTGCCAGTAGCGGACAGGGGGGCAGTCAGCCCCAGCATTTT
TRBV6-6	.	TRBD1	TRBJ1-1	CASSYTGEMNTEAFF	TGTGCCAGCAGTTACACAGGGGAAATGAACACTGAAGCTTTCTTT
TRBV23-1	.	TRBD1	TRBJ1-4	CASSQPSGGSTNEKLFF	TGCGCCAGCAGTCAACCTTCAGGGGGTTCAACTAATGAAAAACTGTTTTTT